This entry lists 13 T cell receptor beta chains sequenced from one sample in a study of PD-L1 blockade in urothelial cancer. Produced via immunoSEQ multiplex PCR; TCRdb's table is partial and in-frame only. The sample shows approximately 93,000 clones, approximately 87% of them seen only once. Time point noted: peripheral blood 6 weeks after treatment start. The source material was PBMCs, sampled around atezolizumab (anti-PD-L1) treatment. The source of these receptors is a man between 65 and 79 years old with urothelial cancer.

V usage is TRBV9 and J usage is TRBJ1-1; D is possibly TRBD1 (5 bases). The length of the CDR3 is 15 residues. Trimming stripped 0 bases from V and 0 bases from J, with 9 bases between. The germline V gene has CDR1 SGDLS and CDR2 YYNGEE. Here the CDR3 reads CASSVDGRVNTEAFF. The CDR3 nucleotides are TGTGCCAGCAGCGTAGATGGCAGGGTGAACACTGAAGCTTTCTTT.

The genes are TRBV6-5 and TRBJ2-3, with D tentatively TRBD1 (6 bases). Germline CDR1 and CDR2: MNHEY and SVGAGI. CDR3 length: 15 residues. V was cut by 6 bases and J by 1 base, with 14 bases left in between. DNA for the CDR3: TGTGCCAGCAGCCTACAGGGTTTTGGCACAGATACGCAGTATTTT. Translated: CASSLQGFGTDTQYF.

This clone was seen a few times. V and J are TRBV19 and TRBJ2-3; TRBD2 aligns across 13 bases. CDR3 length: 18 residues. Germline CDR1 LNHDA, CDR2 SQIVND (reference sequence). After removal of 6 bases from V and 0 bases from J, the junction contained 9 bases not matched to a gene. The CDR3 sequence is CASSGGTSGTPSTDTQYF. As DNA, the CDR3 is TGTGCCAGTAGCGGCGGGACTAGCGGGACCCCGAGCACAGATACGCAGTATTTT.

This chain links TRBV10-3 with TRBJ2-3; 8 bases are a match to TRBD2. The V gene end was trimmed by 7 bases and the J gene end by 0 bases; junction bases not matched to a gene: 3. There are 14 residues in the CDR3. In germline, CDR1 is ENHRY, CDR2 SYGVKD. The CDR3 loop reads CAIMSGGSTDTQYF. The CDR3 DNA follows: TGTGCCATCATGTCGGGAGGGAGCACAGATACGCAGTATTTT.

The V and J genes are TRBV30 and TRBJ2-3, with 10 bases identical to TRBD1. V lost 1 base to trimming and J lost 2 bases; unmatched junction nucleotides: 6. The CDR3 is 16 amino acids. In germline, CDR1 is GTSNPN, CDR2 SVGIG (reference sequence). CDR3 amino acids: CAWSALGQGLTDTQYF. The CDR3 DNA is TGTGCCTGGAGTGCCCTGGGACAGGGGCTCACAGATACGCAGTATTTT. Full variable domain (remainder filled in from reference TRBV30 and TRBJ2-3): SQTIHQWPATLVQPVGSPLSLECTVEGTSNPNLYWYRQAAGRGLQLLFYSVGIGQISSEVPQNLSASRPQDRQFILSSKKLLLSDSGFYLCAWSALGQGLTDTQYFGPGTRLTVL.

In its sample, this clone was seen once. The CDR3 here is CASSLHSQGSSYNEQFF. CDR3 nucleotides: TGTGCCAGCAGTCTACACTCACAGGGGAGCTCCTACAATGAGCAGTTCTTC. This sequence joins TRBV7-3 and TRBJ2-1, with 7 bases identical to TRBD1. Germline V gene sequence: CDR1 SGHTA, CDR2 FQGTGA. Trimming at V came to 6 bases and at J to 0 bases, leaving 11 bases not matched to a gene. This CDR3 has 17 amino acids. The full variable domain, its missing parts supplied by reference TRBV7-3 and TRBJ2-1, is GAGVSQTPSNKVTEKGKYVELRCDPISGHTALYWYRQSLGQGPEFLIYFQGTGAADDSGLPNDRFFAVRPEGSVSTLKIQRTERGDSAVYLCASSLHSQGSSYNEQFFGPGTRLTVL.

The CDR3 sequence is CASTRGTGFTEAFF. The DNA of the CDR3 is TGTGCCAGCACCCGCGGGACAGGTTTTACTGAAGCTTTCTTT. V is TRBV6-5 and J is TRBJ1-1; 8 nucleotides align to TRBD1. Trimming cost V 7 bases and J 5 bases; bases outside gene matches: 9. From germline, CDR1 is MNHEY and CDR2 SVGAGI. This CDR3 has 14 amino acids.

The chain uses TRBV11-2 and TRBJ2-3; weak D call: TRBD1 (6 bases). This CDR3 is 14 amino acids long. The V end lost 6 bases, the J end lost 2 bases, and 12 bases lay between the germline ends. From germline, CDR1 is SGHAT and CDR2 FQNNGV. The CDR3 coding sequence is TGTGCCAGCAGGACGACAGGAGTCACAGATACGCAGTATTTT. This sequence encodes CASRTTGVTDTQYF.

As DNA, the CDR3 is TGTGCCAGTGCTTTGGGACAGGTGGCGGGCACTGAAGCTTTCTTT. Amino acid sequence: CASALGQVAGTEAFF. This rearrangement joins TRBV19 to TRBJ1-1; 8 nucleotides agree with TRBD1. The CDR3 contains 15 residues. The germline gives CDR1 LNHDA, CDR2 SQIVND (reference sequence). The trim removed 8 bases at V and 4 bases at J, leaving 12 bases unmatched.

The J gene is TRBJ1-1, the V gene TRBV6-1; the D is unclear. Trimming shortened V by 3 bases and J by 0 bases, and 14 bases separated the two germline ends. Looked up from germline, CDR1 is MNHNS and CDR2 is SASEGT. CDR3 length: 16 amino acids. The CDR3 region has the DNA TGTGCCAGCAGTGAGACGAGAATCGAGGTGAACACTGAAGCTTTCTTT. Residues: CASSETRIEVNTEAFF.

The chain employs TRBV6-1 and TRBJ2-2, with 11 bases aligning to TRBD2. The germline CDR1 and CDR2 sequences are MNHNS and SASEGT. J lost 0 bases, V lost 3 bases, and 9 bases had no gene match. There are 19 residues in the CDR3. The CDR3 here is CASSDRTSGLITNTGELFF. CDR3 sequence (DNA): TGTGCCAGCAGTGACCGGACTAGCGGGCTTATTACGAACACCGGGGAGCTGTTTTTT.

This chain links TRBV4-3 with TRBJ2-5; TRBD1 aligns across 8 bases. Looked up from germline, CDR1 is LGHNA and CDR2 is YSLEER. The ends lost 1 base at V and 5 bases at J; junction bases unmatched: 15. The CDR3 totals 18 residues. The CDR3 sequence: CASSQVADRVGADETQYF. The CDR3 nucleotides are TGCGCCAGCAGCCAAGTGGCGGACAGGGTTGGGGCAGATGAGACCCAGTACTTC.

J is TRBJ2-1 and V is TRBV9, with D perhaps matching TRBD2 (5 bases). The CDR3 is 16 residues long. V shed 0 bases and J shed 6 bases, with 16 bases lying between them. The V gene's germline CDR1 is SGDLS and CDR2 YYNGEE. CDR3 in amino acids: CASSVGGLAVGNEQFF. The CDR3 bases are TGTGCCAGCAGCGTAGGCGGGCTAGCCGTAGGCAATGAGCAGTTCTTC.